This T cell receptor (beta chain) was recorded in a study of vaccination and CD4 T cells after COVID-19 (dated by TCRdb to the early 2020s). As for the study more broadly: Convalescent patients had a positive SARS-CoV-2 result on nasal swab PCR, and of these patients, nine had mild disease and one had severe disease. For stimulating the cultures, overlapping spike peptide pools were used, derived from SARS-CoV-2 as well as from the common cold coronaviruses HCoV-NL63, HCoV-OC43 and HCoV-229E. Participants got two doses of the Pfizer-BioNTech BNT162b2 vaccine (n=8) or two doses of the Moderna mRNA-1273 vaccine (n=2). Post-COVID blood samples were collected from convalescent patients a median of approximately 93 days after diagnosis, with a range of roughly 30 to 161 days. As controls, cultures received a CEFX viral epitope pool (the positive control), an HIV-1 Nef peptide pool (the negative control), or no peptide at all. The convalescent cohort included six males and four females, with two Hispanic individuals, seven Caucasians, two Asians and one multiracial person. Post-vaccine blood samples were obtained a median of about 77 days after the second vaccine dose, with a range of about 13 to 241 days. In ten to eleven COVID-19 convalescent patients and 4 infection-naive healthy vaccine recipients, the spike-specific CD4+ TCR repertoire before mRNA vaccination was compared with the repertoire after mRNA vaccination.

Preparation of the library involved PCR. At the Johns Hopkins FTIC core, DNA from the cultured CD4+ T cells underwent TCR sequencing with the Oncomine TCR Beta short-read assay. Genomic DNA was extracted from the cultured CD4+ T cells with the QIAamp micro DNA kit. Oncomine TCR Beta libraries from cultured CD4+ T cells were pooled with unique dual indexes and sequenced on an Illumina iSeq 100. The original methods were these. Non-productive sequences were filtered out, and CDR3s that did not start with C, did not end with F or W, or were shorter than 7 amino acids were discarded. Antigen-specific clonotypes were identified using the MANAFEST web application through comparison of peptide-stimulated wells with reference and other culture wells. To be called positive, a clone needed an FDR below 0.05, an odds ratio above 5, and a productive frequency above 0.1% in at least two of three replicate wells. A clonotype counted as cross-reactive if it showed significant expansion both in the SARS-CoV-2 spike wells and in at least one common cold coronavirus spike condition. Using R version 3.6.1, CDR3 homology was evaluated through Levenshtein distances (stringdist) along with unrooted phylogenetic trees (ape). The public reads were quality trimmed at Q25 with fastp and then assembled into clones with MiXCR by TCRdb, keeping productive beta chains. Here each entry gathers all rows of one CDR3 protein and keeps the most common genes and DNA. The V and J calls come from TCRdb's annotation, not from the publication. This sample comprises 3,500 to 5,000 distinct CDR3 sequences, around 71% of them detected only once. Jointly, the top ten make up 34% of the sample.

The treatment or condition tag for this specimen amounts to: roughly 10-day PBMC culture with coronavirus spike peptide pools or control peptides (ViraFEST assay). The ViraFEST assay, used in the study, expanded antigen-specific T cells with peptide pools and then identified the expanded clonotypes through TCR sequencing. The convalescent patients' positive SARS-CoV-2 PCR tests fell between March and December 2020, which was before the Alpha, Beta and Delta variants emerged in the United States. PBMCs were cultured at fewer than 2.5 million per well in IMDM supplemented with approximately 5% human AB serum and 8.5 to 10 IU/ml IL-2, with approximately 10 ug/ml peptide pools added. On days 3 and 7, half of the culture medium was replaced with fresh IL-2-containing medium. After less than 12 days of culture, CD4+ T cells were isolated by negative selection using the EasySep CD4+ T cell isolation kit. Ficoll-Paque Plus gradient centrifugation was used to isolate PBMCs from whole blood, and the isolated PBMCs were then either used fresh or cryopreserved at -140C. In general, triplicate wells were set up for every culture condition.

General conclusions and limits of the study: An increase in the median number of SARS-CoV-2-reactive clonotypes from approximately 21 after infection to 35 to 40 after vaccination was observed, but the change was not found to be significant. Among the post-vaccine SARS-CoV-2-reactive clones in convalescent patients, a median 86.3% showed up only after vaccination, which suggests vaccine-specific priming. Of the vaccine-specific clones found in convalescent patients, nearly all (304 of 307) were mono-reactive for SARS-CoV-2 spike instead of being cross-reactive with common cold coronaviruses. The number of convalescent patients in the study was relatively small, and the study did not examine early timepoints following natural infection.

With regard to this clonotype: Its antigen target is currently unknown. Per-base quality was not reported, and no clone a single base away is much larger than it.

The V end loses 1 base and the J end loses 0 bases, and a stretch of 7 bases separates them. The CDR3 runs 14 amino acids, cysteine and phenylalanine included. The CDR3 DNA has 42 bases and is translated from base 1. CDR1 and CDR2, looked up from the germline V gene, are SGHTA and FQGNSA. Sequencing used CD4+ T cells from blood, cultured in vitro. This TCR was sampled from a human donor who had recovered from COVID-19. Recombination connected TRBV7-2 to TRBJ2-7, with no confidently assigned D gene. The CDR3 loop reads CASSLDPGSYEQYF. The DNA sequence follows: TGTGCCAGCAGCTTAGATCCGGGCTCCTACGAGCAGTACTTC.